The clone carrying this TCR beta chain appeared a single time. Its antigen is still unknown. This same CDR3 is encoded by further DNA sequences in the sample. This sample stems from a study of shared clonotypes between healthy human individuals. All donors qualified as healthy HIV-negative adults and had experienced no recent acute infections or vaccinations. CD45RA+ naive and CD45RA-negative memory subsets were separated from CD4+ cells. Findings and caveats of the study: Relative to memory subsets, naive subsets generally showed larger estimated richness.

The repertoire was sequenced with immunoSEQ multiplex PCR; TCRdb's copy has only in-frame clones and lacks some. The sample contains some 680,000 clones, 55% to 85% of which appear only once. This receptor was identified in a woman in her thirties in good health. The specimen sequenced was memory CD4+ T cells sorted from blood. Subset in this sample: CD45RA-negative fraction.

In nucleotides, the CDR3 is TGCGCCAGCAGCTTTTCGGGAGCGAACACCGGGGAGCTGTTTTTT. Protein sequence: CASSFSGANTGELFF. V and J are TRBV5-1 and TRBJ2-2; D possibly corresponds to TRBD2 (6 bases). Trimming pared 2 bases from V and 0 bases from J, leaving 8 bases between. The CDR3 runs 15 residues. Germline CDR1 and CDR2: SGHRS and YFSETQ.